A selection of T cell receptor beta chains follows, all from one sample in a study of blood T cell repertoires in COVID-19. Sequencing was performed with immunoSEQ multiplex PCR; in TCRdb, only in-frame clones are kept and a portion is missing. The table lists approximately 76,000 clones, around four fifths of them singletons. What was sequenced was peripheral blood. Source of these receptors: a man at least 80 years old with active or convalescent COVID-19. CDR3s include the opening cysteine and the closing phenylalanine or tryptophan.

J gene	V gene	CDR3 protein
TRBJ2-2	TRBV5-8	CASSPINSHPGTGELFF
TRBJ1-3	TRBV6-1	CASSEFSVNTIYF
TRBJ2-7	TRBV12-5	CASGLVRDEQYF
TRBJ1-5	TRBV9	CASSVGTVNQPQHF
TRBJ2-2	TRBV15	CATSRDRASGMNTGELFF
TRBJ2-1	TRBV6-5	CASSPSGLNYNEQFF
TRBJ1-1	TRBV5-1	CASSFQDSNTEAFF
TRBJ2-7	TRBV28	CASSFRRTSSYEQYF
TRBJ1-3	TRBV11-2	CASSFSSGAGNTIYF
TRBJ2-1	TRBV4-1	CASSQVALRGGNYNEQFF
TRBJ1-6	TRBV5-8	CASSSALTDNNSPLHF
TRBJ1-3	TRBV19	CASSPSRNTIYF
TRBJ1-1	TRBV6-5	CASSYSLQGAWTEAFF
TRBJ1-4	TRBV6-1	CASSGQGATYYEKLFF
TRBJ1-1	TRBV12-3/TRBV12-4	CASSFIYTEAFF
TRBJ1-3	TRBV11-2	CASSSRLRDRGGNTIYF
TRBJ2-1	TRBV7-2	CASSTGGGRAYNEQFF
TRBJ1-2	TRBV2	CASSEGVTGRHGYTF
TRBJ2-3	TRBV4-3	CASSQKTGLAGGHNTQYF
TRBJ1-1	TRBV5-1	CASSTPDGRAGAFF
TRBJ1-2	TRBV3-1/TRBV3-2	CASSPPAGSYGYTF
TRBJ2-7	TRBV6-2/TRBV6-3	CASSPSASYYEQYF
TRBJ2-2	TRBV9	CASSVGGSFTGELFF
TRBJ1-1	TRBV18	CASSPNRQAVAEAFF
TRBJ2-2	TRBV5-1	CASSLDVVGGTGELFF
TRBJ2-7	TRBV19	CASSIGRAYEQYF
TRBJ1-3	TRBV10-3	CAISDRGAGNTIYF
TRBJ2-3	TRBV2	CASRPRTSGTDTQYF
TRBJ2-3	TRBV4-3	CASSQGGGDTQYF
TRBJ2-3	TRBV5-1	CASSLDGLTSTDTQYF
TRBJ2-7	TRBV6-2/TRBV6-3	CASSSPRSSGNYEQYF
TRBJ1-5	TRBV19	CASSITRNQPQHF
TRBJ2-7	TRBV5-1	CASSLTGDVYEQYF
TRBJ2-7	TRBV27	CASSLWGLGQGTYEQYF
TRBJ2-7	TRBV4-1	CASSQAADREGEQYF
TRBJ2-7	TRBV6-1	CASSDVQRGSSYEQYF
TRBJ2-7	TRBV28	CASSSPGQRSSYEQYF
TRBJ1-1	TRBV5-1	CASSFGARDTEAFF
TRBJ2-7	TRBV27	CASGKAGGPEQYF
TRBJ2-5	TRBV28	CASSLRGKGDRETQYF
TRBJ2-7	TRBV9	CASSISQGGYEQYF
TRBJ1-1	TRBV28	CASSLAGRGGTEAFF
TRBJ1-2	TRBV28	CASSPGTGRYGYTF
TRBJ1-2	TRBV12-3/TRBV12-4	CASSRQDYGYTF
TRBJ1-1	TRBV2	CASSVRGDEAFF
TRBJ1-1	TRBV5-1	CASSSWTPNTEAFF
TRBJ2-5	TRBV27	CASSLSRGETQYF
TRBJ1-6	TRBV5-1	CASSSQASGDSPLHF
TRBJ1-4	TRBV19	CASSIGGQFNEKLFF
TRBJ1-2	TRBV9	CASSYIPDGNYGYTF
TRBJ1-6	TRBV5-4	CASTLSGGSPLHF
TRBJ1-6	TRBV30	CAWSGQGTDNSPLHF
TRBJ1-1	TRBV14	CASSQLPMTGEAFF
TRBJ1-6	TRBV11-2	CASSLGGTGNSPLHF
TRBJ2-7	TRBV9	CASSVGTSGSYEQYF
TRBJ1-1	TRBV7-7	CAGSPSVGVNTEAFF
TRBJ1-6	TRBV3-1/TRBV3-2	CASSLKGGGNSPLHF
TRBJ1-1	TRBV19	CASSAGQGSRKAFF